This TCR beta chain was retrieved from a study of OX40 agonist ivuxolimab in advanced cancers. As for the study in general: At about 82% male, the cohort had a mean age of 60 years, ranging from roughly 23 to 80. Findings of the study overall: Among expanded peripheral T cells, antigen specificity went undetermined.

Data came from immunoSEQ multiplex PCR; TCRdb stores just in-frame clones and leaves some out. In the table there are tens of thousands of clones, almost 80% of which are singletons. Of note for this clone: The antigen is undetermined.

The length of the CDR3 is 13 residues. The germline V and J ends were trimmed by 3 bases and 5 bases, with 11 bases remaining between them. CDR1 and CDR2 from the germline V gene are LNHDA and SQIVND (reference sequence). The gene calls are TRBV19 and TRBJ2-7, with a tentative D call TRBD2 (5 bases). This clonotype was sampled from an adult with an advanced solid tumor such as melanoma, head and neck, liver or kidney cancer. Sequencing was performed on CD4+ or CD8+ T cells sorted from blood, taken in a trial of the OX40 agonist ivuxolimab. Here the CDR3 DNA reads TGTGCCAGTAGTATTTGGTCGGGAAACGAGCAGTACTTC. Translating it yields CASSIWSGNEQYF. Complete variable domain (other parts from reference TRBV19 and TRBJ2-7): DGGITQSPKYLFRKEGQNVTLSCEQNLNHDAMYWYRQDPGQGLRLIYYSQIVNDFQKGDIAEGYSVSREKKESFPLTVTSAQKNPTAFYLCASSIWSGNEQYFGPGTRLTVT.